This T cell receptor beta chain was identified in a study of cytotoxic CD8 clonotypes in ibrutinib-treated CLL. Across the whole study: Once treatment had gone on for a median of roughly eleven months, range 6 to 36, response samples were drawn. General observations from the study: A rise in clonality was seen at ibrutinib response, and a fall back toward baseline was seen at progression. Public clonotypes showed up rarely, and on treatment they shrank or held steady. At the start, clonality exceeded age-matched healthy donors and followed circulating CD8+ T-cell counts.

Assay: immunoSEQ multiplex PCR; the TCRdb copy retains only in-frame clones and omits some. The sample lists approximately 190,000 clones, nearly 80% occurring once. The CDR3 has 14 amino acids. Germline CDR1 reads SGHNT; CDR2 reads YYREEE (reference sequence). Losses at the gene ends were 3 bases for V and 5 bases for J; bases not matched to a gene: 3. Comments on this clone: No antigen is known for it.

This receptor was taken from a human donor with chronic lymphocytic leukemia. V is TRBV5-4 and J is TRBJ1-1; 11 nucleotides match TRBD1. Sequences were derived from PBMCs, sampled after 12 months of ibrutinib treatment. This CDR3 reads CASSWGTGGTEAFF. CDR3 bases: TGTGCCAGCAGCTGGGGGACAGGGGGGACTGAAGCTTTCTTT.